Only a few counts were recorded for the clone carrying this T cell receptor (beta chain). The antigen is undetermined. Germline V gene data show CDR1 as SGDLS and CDR2 as YYNGEE. Trimming cost V 4 bases and J 5 bases, with 7 bases left between them. CDR3 size: 12 residues. The sample comes from a study of T cell repertoires in cytomegalovirus infection. Whole-study context: The authors relied on CMV epitopes, both recently identified HLA-C-restricted and well-studied HLA-B-restricted. In public TCR beta signatures, there were indications of both CMV infection and matching HLA type.

TCRdb analysed the reads with MiXCR anew, one entry per CDR3 protein. Of about 920,000 distinct CDR3 sequences listed, roughly 31% were seen once; the top ten hold 13%. Study results and caveats: The response measured ex vivo was dominated by TCR beta clonotypes (HLA-C-restricted and CMV-specific). Cumulative public TCR beta family frequency identified CMV carriers with the relevant HLA.

The chain combines TRBV9 with TRBJ2-1; D unclear. This specimen consisted of cultured CD8+ T cells from PBMCs, obtained from culture after CMV antigen stimulation. This sequence was found in a human donor in good health (CMV status not recorded). Some clones in this sample may be carry-over from other donors' samples. CDR3 protein: CASSYDDNEQFF. Here the CDR3 DNA reads TGTGCCAGCAGCTACGACGACAATGAGCAGTTCTTC.